This T cell receptor (beta chain) was observed in a study of blood T cell repertoires in COVID-19. Turning to the study itself: Spain, Italy and the United States supplied samples that represented acute and convalescent COVID-19. Sources were T cells, B-cell-depleted T cells, or PBMCs; the material itself was cDNA or gDNA.

The method was immunoSEQ multiplex PCR; TCRdb's version includes in-frame clones alone and lacks a portion of them. The sample includes around 71,000 clones, 86% of them seen just once. Material for sequencing was peripheral blood. The receptor was derived from a woman aged 55-69 years with acute or convalescent COVID-19.

The CDR3 DNA sequence: TGTGCCAGCTCACTAACATCCGGGACAGGGGATGGGGAGCAGTACTTC. This gives the protein CASSLTSGTGDGEQYF. The rearrangement joins TRBV18 to TRBJ2-7; 10 nucleotides match TRBD1. Germline V gene sequence: CDR1 KGHSH, CDR2 LQKENI. V shed 4 bases, J shed 7 bases, and the junction held 13 bases outside the gene matches. This CDR3 spans 16 amino acids.